The 22 T cell receptor beta chains below all came from one sample that was sequenced in a study of vaccination and CD4 T cells after COVID-19. The Oncomine TCR Beta short-read assay generated sequence data from the DNA of cultured CD4+ T cells. Each CDR3 protein is one row after TCRdb ran MiXCR on the PCR reads. The table records some 20,000 distinct CDR3 sequences, about 45% of them present only once. As to treatment: roughly nine-day PBMC culture with coronavirus spike peptide pools or control peptides (ViraFEST assay). Antigen specificity for these receptors is unknown. Source material: CD4+ T cells from blood, cultured in vitro. These receptors were collected from a human donor who had recovered from COVID-19.

The J gene is TRBJ1-2, the V gene TRBV7-9; 7 positions match TRBD1. Trimming at V came to 2 bases and at J to 5 bases, leaving 5 bases not matched to a gene. Germline V gene sequence: CDR1 SEHNR, CDR2 FQNEAQ (reference sequence). The CDR3 runs 14 residues. The CDR3 here is CASSLMDRTYGYTF. The CDR3 DNA reads TGTGCCAGCAGCTTAATGGACAGGACTTATGGCTACACCTTC.

This clonotype appeared a few times. CDR3 coding DNA: TGTGCCAGCAGCGTAATCTCCGGGACAGACAACACCGGGGAGCTGTTTTTT. Protein product: CASSVISGTDNTGELFF. The chain recombines TRBV7-9 with TRBJ2-2; 7 bases match TRBD1. Germline values: CDR1 SEHNR, CDR2 FQNEAQ (reference sequence). The CDR3 is 17 amino acids. V shed 5 bases and J 2 bases; nucleotides not matched to a gene: 11.

The CDR3 DNA reads as TGCGCCAGCAGCCGGTCGCCTCCTTCGACTAGCGGGCCAGCGGGGGAGACCCAGTACTTC. Protein sequence: CASSRSPPSTSGPAGETQYF. The J gene is TRBJ2-5, the V gene TRBV4-3, with 10 bases matching TRBD2. The ends lost 4 bases at V and 5 bases at J; junction bases unmatched: 22. The CDR3 is made up of 20 amino acids. Looked up from germline, CDR1 is LGHNA and CDR2 is YSLEER.

V and J are TRBV20-1 and TRBJ2-7; a weak D match, TRBD2 (6 bases). Germline assignment: CDR1 DFQATT and CDR2 SNEGSKA (reference sequence). The CDR3 runs 11 residues. CDR3 sequence reads: CRPGLVYEQYF. Written as DNA, the CDR3 is TGCAGGCCGGGACTGGTATACGAGCAGTACTTC.

The V and J genes are TRBV18 and TRBJ2-5; D unclear. The CDR3 totals 12 residues. The V end lost 6 bases, the J end lost 5 bases, and 10 bases lay between the germline ends. Germline V lookup: CDR1 KGHSH, CDR2 LQKENI. Here the CDR3 DNA reads TGTGCCAGCTCTTCGCTTTCGGAGACCCAGTACTTC. Its protein is CASSSLSETQYF.

The CDR3 sequence: CASSLDSMYEQYF. In DNA, the CDR3 is TGTGCCAGCAGCTTAGATAGCATGTACGAGCAGTACTTC. The V and J genes are TRBV11-2 and TRBJ2-7; no clear D. In germline, CDR1 is SGHAT, CDR2 FQNNGV. Trimming left V 0 bases short and J 4 bases short, with 7 bases between. CDR3 length: 13 residues.

The chain employs TRBV11-3 and TRBJ2-1; D unresolved. Germline V gives CDR1 SGHNT, CDR2 YENEEA. V dropped 0 bases and J dropped 8 bases, with 11 bases sitting between them. This CDR3 region has 14 residues. The CDR3 DNA reads TGTGCCAGCAGCTTAGATCTAATGGGGTATGAGCAGTTCTTC. It is translated as CASSLDLMGYEQFF.

The chain recombines TRBV20-1 with TRBJ1-6; unclear D gene. The length of the CDR3 is 18 residues. Trimming removed 0 bases from V and 4 bases from J, with 19 bases in between. Germline CDR1 and CDR2: DFQATT and SNEGSKA (reference sequence). The CDR3 reads CSAREGGITWVYNSPLHF. The CDR3 DNA sequence: TGCAGTGCTAGAGAGGGCGGGATCACATGGGTGTATAATTCACCCCTCCACTTT.

This clonotype was seen only a few times. This chain links TRBV20-1 with TRBJ1-1, with D possibly being TRBD1 (5 bases). Germline CDR1 is DFQATT and CDR2 is SNEGSKA (reference sequence). Trimming stripped 6 bases from V and 3 bases from J, with 8 bases between. The CDR3 runs to 11 residues. The CDR3 reads CSAKGDTEAFF. The DNA for the CDR3 is TGCAGTGCCAAAGGGGACACTGAAGCTTTCTTT.

This clonotype was seen more than once but under ten times. This chain links TRBV19 with TRBJ1-6, with D unclear. The CDR3 is 12 residues long. From germline, CDR1 is LNHDA and CDR2 SQIVND (reference sequence). Trimming took off 5 bases at V and 4 bases at J, with 3 bases between the two ends. The chain's CDR3 is CASSVYNSPLHF. CDR3 nucleotide sequence: TGTGCCAGTAGTGTGTATAATTCACCCCTCCACTTT.

The V and J genes are TRBV20-1 and TRBJ2-3, with 10 positions matching TRBD2. CDR3 length: 15 residues. The germline V gene encodes CDR1 DFQATT and CDR2 SNEGSKA (reference sequence). The CDR3 sequence is CRAGLAAHMADTQYF. The CDR3 bases are TGCAGGGCCGGACTAGCGGCCCACATGGCAGATACGCAGTATTTT.

The chain is built from TRBV20-1 and TRBJ2-1; D is ambiguous. The CDR3 covers 14 residues. The germline V and J ends were trimmed by 0 bases and 8 bases, with 14 bases remaining between them. Germline-derived CDR1 and CDR2 are DFQATT and SNEGSKA (reference sequence). CDR3 sequence (DNA): TGCAGTGCTAGAGATCTCGAGTTTAGGCATGAGCAGTTCTTC. It is translated as CSARDLEFRHEQFF.

J is TRBJ2-5 and V is TRBV10-1; 8 bases match TRBD1. The J segment lost 4 bases and the V segment lost 7 bases, leaving 17 bases of the junction unmatched. Germline values: CDR1 WNHNN, CDR2 SYGVQD (reference sequence). This CDR3 has 17 residues. The CDR3 region has the DNA TGCGCCAGCACCAGGGGGCGGGCCTGGGGTTCCGCAGAGACCCAGTACTTC. Translated: CASTRGRAWGSAETQYF.

The gene calls are TRBV29-1 and TRBJ1-5, with 10 positions matching TRBD1. V shed 6 bases and J 5 bases; nucleotides not matched to a gene: 4. This CDR3 is built from 13 residues. Germline lookup yields CDR1 SQVTM and CDR2 ANQGSEA. CDR3 sequence (DNA): TGCAGCGTCTCCGGGACAGGGGATCAGCCCCAGCATTTT. Translating it yields CSVSGTGDQPQHF.

The V and J genes are TRBV5-1 and TRBJ2-2; maybe TRBD1 (6 bases). The germline gives CDR1 SGHRS, CDR2 YFSETQ. The CDR3 has 15 amino acids. The V and J ends lost 3 bases and 5 bases respectively, with 14 bases between them. CDR3 nucleotide sequence: TGCGCCAGCAGCTCGGCAGGGGAACAGACCGGGGAGCTGTTTTTT. Translating gives CASSSAGEQTGELFF.

This clonotype showed up just a few times. V and J are TRBV7-9 and TRBJ1-6; a possible D gene is TRBD1 (6 bases). V lost 2 bases, J lost 9 bases, and 11 bases lay in between. The germline V gene encodes CDR1 SEHNR and CDR2 FQNEAQ (reference sequence). The CDR3 totals 14 residues. This CDR3 is CASSLTTGRSPLHF. CDR3 DNA: TGTGCCAGCAGCTTAACGACAGGACGTTCACCCCTCCACTTT.

The chain couples TRBV10-1 to TRBJ1-6; D remains ambiguous. The CDR3 totals 13 residues. Germline CDR1 and CDR2: WNHNN and SYGVQD (reference sequence). The V end was cut by 2 bases, the J end by 10 bases, with 9 bases between. Here the CDR3 DNA reads TGCGCCAGCAGTGAGGGGATCTGGTCACCCCTCCACTTT. It is translated as CASSEGIWSPLHF.

The genes are TRBV4-1 and TRBJ2-3; D perhaps matches TRBD1 (6 bases). V lost 1 base to trimming and J lost 1 base, with 12 bases between them. Germline V gives CDR1 MGHRA, CDR2 YSYEKL. The CDR3 covers 16 residues. The CDR3 sequence: CASSQAVAGGTDTQYF. In DNA form, the CDR3 reads TGCGCCAGCAGCCAAGCTGTGGCAGGGGGCACAGATACGCAGTATTTT.

This chain uses TRBV6-5 with TRBJ2-1; D possibly matches TRBD1 or TRBD2 (6 bases each). The J call is doubtful: the DNA matches TRBJ2-7 better. Germline loops: CDR1 MNHEY, CDR2 SVGAGI. The CDR3 totals 15 residues. CDR3 DNA: TGTGCCAGCAGTTATCGTACAGGGACTTCCTACGAGCAGTACTTC. Translated: CASSYRTGTSYEQYF.

This chain joins TRBV6-1 and TRBJ2-1; 11 nucleotides agree with TRBD2. With 7 bases clipped from V and 5 bases from J, the junction kept 7 bases outside the gene matches. CDR3 length equals 15 residues. Germline CDR1 and CDR2: MNHNS and SASEGT. The CDR3: CASMLAGGGDNEQFF. For the CDR3, the DNA is TGTGCCAGCATGCTAGCGGGAGGAGGGGACAATGAGCAGTTCTTC.

This chain joins TRBV2 and TRBJ2-1; D gene unclear. Deletions cut 5 bases from V and 1 base from J, with 12 bases between. The CDR3 is made up of 15 amino acids. Germline V lookup: CDR1 SNHLY, CDR2 FYNNEI. In nucleotides, the CDR3 is TGTGCCAGCAGTCCGAGTGGTGGGTCCTACAATGAGCAGTTCTTC. Encoded protein: CASSPSGGSYNEQFF.

This clonotype appeared a single time. The chain recombines TRBV6-2 or TRBV6-3 with TRBJ2-3; perhaps D is TRBD1 or TRBD2 (5 bases each). This CDR3 has 16 residues. V gave up 6 bases and J gave up 4 bases, with 20 bases separating them. Per the germline V gene, CDR1 is MNHEY and CDR2 is SVGEGT. The CDR3 loop is CASRLWGTYDPDTQYF. Written as DNA, the CDR3 is TGTGCCAGCAGACTATGGGGGACCTACGACCCAGATACGCAGTATTTT.